Below, one TCR beta chain is given with its context. What it binds is not known. This entry comes from a study of cytomegalovirus exposure and HLA in healthy donors. Separate from the roughly 670-subject first cohort, the roughly 110-subject validation cohort was the one that the donors belonged to. Study-wide findings and caveats: Per published reports, the classifier diagnosed cytomegalovirus status with high specificity and sensitivity. TCR sequences were mostly rare, though some public TCRs occurred in many donors. It was found in a later analysis that first-cohort TCR clusters tended to co-occur in the 130 or so validation repertoires.

The assay was immunoSEQ multiplex PCR, and TCRdb's table has in-frame clones only and misses some. The sample includes about 200,000 clones, roughly 81% of them seen just once. CDR3 length: 15 amino acids. V was pared by 6 bases and J by 0 bases, with 2 bases of the junction left unmatched. Looked up from germline, CDR1 is LNHDA and CDR2 is SQIVND (reference sequence). The receptor's source is a woman in her twenties or thirties in good health and CMV-seronegative. Sequencing input: PBMCs. This chain connects TRBV19 to TRBJ2-6; 7 nucleotides align to TRBD2. The CDR3 region is CASSSGGSGANVLTF. CDR3 nucleotide sequence: TGTGCCAGTAGCTCGGGGGGCTCTGGGGCCAACGTCCTGACTTTC.